The 5 T cell receptor beta chains given below trace back to one sample, sequenced in a study of blood T cell repertoires in COVID-19. Some clones are missing from TCRdb's copy, which holds only in-frame ones; the method was immunoSEQ multiplex PCR. Of more than 110,000 clones detected, over 75% appear once; the ten largest clones hold about two fifths. Sample: peripheral blood. These receptors were taken from a human donor in a cohort sampled during active COVID-19.

The V and J genes are TRBV7-9 and TRBJ1-5, with D unclear. Trimming took off 1 base at V and 6 bases at J, with 7 bases between the two ends. The CDR3 extends over 13 amino acids. Germline CDR1 and CDR2: SEHNR and FQNEAQ (reference sequence). CDR3 residues: CASSLDGGQPQHF. The DNA of the CDR3 is TGTGCCAGCAGCTTAGACGGAGGTCAGCCCCAGCATTTT.

The chain is built from TRBV5-1 and TRBJ2-2, with unresolved D. This CDR3 contains 18 residues. V gave up 4 bases and J gave up 0 bases, with 19 bases separating them. Per germline, CDR1 SGHRS and CDR2 YFSETQ. The CDR3 region has the DNA TGCGCCAGCAGCCCCAGAAATGCTTACATTTCGAACACCGGGGAGCTGTTTTTT. Amino acids: CASSPRNAYISNTGELFF.

The chain combines TRBV11-3 with TRBJ2-5; TRBD1 matches 8 bases. Germline CDR1 and CDR2: SGHNT and YENEEA. Losses at the gene ends were 5 bases for V and 5 bases for J; bases not matched to a gene: 10. The CDR3 is made up of 15 amino acids. The CDR3 loop is CASSPRDRWRETQYF. The CDR3 DNA reads TGTGCCAGCAGCCCCCGGGACAGGTGGCGCGAGACCCAGTACTTC.

The genes are TRBV7-2 and TRBJ2-1; 11 nucleotides line up with TRBD2. CDR3 size: 16 residues. Germline CDR1 reads SGHTA; CDR2 reads FQGNSA. V lost 5 bases to trimming and J lost 5 bases; unmatched junction nucleotides: 8. The DNA of the CDR3 is TGTGCCAGCAGCGCCGTCTGGGGACTAGCGGACAATGAGCAGTTCTTC. Translation gives CASSAVWGLADNEQFF.

The chain couples TRBV5-6 to TRBJ2-1, with D tentatively TRBD2 (6 bases). The germline gives CDR1 SGHDT, CDR2 YYEEEE. The CDR3 runs 13 residues. V gave up 5 bases and J gave up 8 bases, with 14 bases separating them. CDR3 nucleotides: TGTGCCAGCAGGTTTGCGGGGCGGGATGAGCAGTTCTTC. Its translation: CASRFAGRDEQFF.